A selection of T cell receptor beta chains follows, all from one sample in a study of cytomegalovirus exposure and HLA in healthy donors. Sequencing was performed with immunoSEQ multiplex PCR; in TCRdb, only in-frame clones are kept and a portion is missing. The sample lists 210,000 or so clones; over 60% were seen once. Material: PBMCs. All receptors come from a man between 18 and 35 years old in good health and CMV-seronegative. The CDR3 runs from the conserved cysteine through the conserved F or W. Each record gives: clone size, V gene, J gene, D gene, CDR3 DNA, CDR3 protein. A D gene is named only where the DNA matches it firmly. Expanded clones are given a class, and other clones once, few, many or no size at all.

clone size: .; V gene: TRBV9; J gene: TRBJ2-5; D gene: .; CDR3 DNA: TGTGCCAGCAGCGTATCCGACAGACAAGAGACCCAGTACTTC; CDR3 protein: CASSVSDRQETQYF
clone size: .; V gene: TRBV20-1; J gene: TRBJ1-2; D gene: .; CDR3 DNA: TGCAGTGCTAGTTGGAATGACAGGCGACACTTC; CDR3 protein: CSASWNDRRHF
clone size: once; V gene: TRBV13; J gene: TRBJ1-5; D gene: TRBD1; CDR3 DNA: TGTGCCAGCAGCCCCAGGGGGGCCGGCAATCAGCCCCAGCATTTT; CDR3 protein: CASSPRGAGNQPQHF
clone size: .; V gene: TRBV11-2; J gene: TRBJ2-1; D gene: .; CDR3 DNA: TGTGCCAGCAGATATACAGGGACCAATGAGCAGTTCTTC; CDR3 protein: CASRYTGTNEQFF
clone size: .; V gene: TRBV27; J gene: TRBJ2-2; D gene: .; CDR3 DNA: TGTGCCAGCAGTTACTTAGATCCCGGGGAGCTGTTTTTT; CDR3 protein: CASSYLDPGELFF
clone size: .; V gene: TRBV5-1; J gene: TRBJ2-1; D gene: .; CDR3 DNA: TGCGCCAGCAGCTTGGCCGCGACTCCCAAGGATGAGCAGTTCTTC; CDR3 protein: CASSLAATPKDEQFF
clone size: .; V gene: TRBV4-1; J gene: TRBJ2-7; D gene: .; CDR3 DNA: TGCGCCAGCAGCCAAGAACCCGGGGGCTCCTACGAGCAGTACTTC; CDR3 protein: CASSQEPGGSYEQYF
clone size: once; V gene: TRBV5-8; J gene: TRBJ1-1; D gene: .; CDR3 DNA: TGTGCCAGCAGACAGGGATTTGAAGCTTTCTTT; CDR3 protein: CASRQGFEAFF
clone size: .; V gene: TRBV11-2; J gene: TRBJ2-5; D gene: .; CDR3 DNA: TGTGCTAGCCGGCAGGGAAGCGAGACCCAGTACTTC; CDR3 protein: CASRQGSETQYF
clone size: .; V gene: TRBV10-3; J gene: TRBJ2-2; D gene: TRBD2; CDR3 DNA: TGTGCCATCAGGGAAGGCGGGAGCGTTGGCACCGGGGAGCTGTTTTTT; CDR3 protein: CAIREGGSVGTGELFF
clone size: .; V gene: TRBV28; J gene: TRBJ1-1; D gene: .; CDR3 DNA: TGTGCCAGCAAGGGGGGGGGTGGCACTGAAGCTTTCTTT; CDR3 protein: CASKGGGGTEAFF
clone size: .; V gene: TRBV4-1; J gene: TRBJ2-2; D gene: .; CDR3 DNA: TGCGCCAGCAGCTCGGGACTGACGAACACCGGGGAGCTGTTTTTT; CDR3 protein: CASSSGLTNTGELFF
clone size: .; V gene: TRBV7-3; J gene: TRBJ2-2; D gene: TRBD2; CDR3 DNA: TGTGCCAGCAGCTTAGTAGCGGGAGCCTATTTGACCGGGGAGCTGTTTTTT; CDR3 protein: CASSLVAGAYLTGELFF
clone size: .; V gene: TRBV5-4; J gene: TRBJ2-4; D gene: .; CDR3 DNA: TGTGCCAGCAGCTCAATAGCCAAAAACATTCAGTACTTC; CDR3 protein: CASSSIAKNIQYF
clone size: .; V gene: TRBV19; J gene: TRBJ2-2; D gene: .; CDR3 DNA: TGTGCCACCCCCCACCCCGACAGATTAAACACCGGGGAGCTGTTTTTT; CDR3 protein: CATPHPDRLNTGELFF
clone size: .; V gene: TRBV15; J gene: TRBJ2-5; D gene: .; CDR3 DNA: TGTGCCACCAGCAGGGGTTCCCAGGGGCGTGAGACCCAGTACTTC; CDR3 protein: CATSRGSQGRETQYF
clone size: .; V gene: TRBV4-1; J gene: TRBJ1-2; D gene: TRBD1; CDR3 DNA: TGCGCCAGCAGCCAAGAGGGACAGGGGGCAGGTGGCTACACCTTC; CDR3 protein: CASSQEGQGAGGYTF
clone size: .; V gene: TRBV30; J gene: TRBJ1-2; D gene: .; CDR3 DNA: TGTGCCTGGAGTGAGGGGAACTATGGCTACACCTTC; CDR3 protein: CAWSEGNYGYTF
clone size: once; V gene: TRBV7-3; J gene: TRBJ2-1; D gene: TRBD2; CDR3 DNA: TGTGCCAGCAGCCTGGGACTAGCGGGAGGCACCTACAATGAGCAGTTCTTC; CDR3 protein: CASSLGLAGGTYNEQFF
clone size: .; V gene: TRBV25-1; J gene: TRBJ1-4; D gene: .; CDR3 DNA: TGTGCCAGCTCCCCTCAGACAGGTTCTAATGAAAAACTGTTTTTT; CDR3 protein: CASSPQTGSNEKLFF
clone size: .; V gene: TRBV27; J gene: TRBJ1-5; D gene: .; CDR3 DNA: TGTGCCAGCAGTTTACAGGGTTTCGGACAGCCCCAGCATTTT; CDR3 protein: CASSLQGFGQPQHF
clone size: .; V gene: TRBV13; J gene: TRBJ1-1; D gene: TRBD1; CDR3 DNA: TGTGCCAGCAGCGAAGAAGGGACAGGGAACACTGAAGCTTTCTTT; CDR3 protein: CASSEEGTGNTEAFF
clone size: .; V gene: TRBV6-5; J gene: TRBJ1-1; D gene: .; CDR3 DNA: TGTGCCAGCAGTCTCCACATGAACACTGAAGCTTTCTTT; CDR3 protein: CASSLHMNTEAFF
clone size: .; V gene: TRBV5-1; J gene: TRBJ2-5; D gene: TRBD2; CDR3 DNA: TGCGCCAGCAGCCTCCAGACTAGCGGGAGCTCGGAGACCCAGTACTTC; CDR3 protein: CASSLQTSGSSETQYF
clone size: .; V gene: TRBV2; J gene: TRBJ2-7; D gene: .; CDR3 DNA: TGTGCCAGCAGTGAAACGACAGACTTCTCCTACGAGCAGTACTTC; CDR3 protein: CASSETTDFSYEQYF
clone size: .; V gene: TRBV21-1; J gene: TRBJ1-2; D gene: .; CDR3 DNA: TGTGCCAGCAGCAAAATCCCAGGGATTACCTTC; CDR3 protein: CASSKIPGITF
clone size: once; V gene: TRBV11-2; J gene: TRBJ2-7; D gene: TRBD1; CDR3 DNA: TGTGCCAGCAGCTTAGGACCGGGACAGGGCTTTGGAGAGCAGTACTTC; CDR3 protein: CASSLGPGQGFGEQYF
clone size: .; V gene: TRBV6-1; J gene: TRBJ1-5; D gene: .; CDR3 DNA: TGTGCCAGCAGTGATAATTCAGGGGCCAATCAGCCCCAGCATTTT; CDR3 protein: CASSDNSGANQPQHF
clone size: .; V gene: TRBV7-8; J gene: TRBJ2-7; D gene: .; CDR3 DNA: TGTGCCAGCAGCTTAGCGCAGTTCAGAAGTTCCTACGAGCAGTACTTC; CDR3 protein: CASSLAQFRSSYEQYF
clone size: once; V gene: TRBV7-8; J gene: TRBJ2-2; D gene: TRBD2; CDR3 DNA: TGTGCCAGCAGGACCGGGACTAGCGAGAGCACCGGGGAGCTGTTTTTT; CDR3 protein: CASRTGTSESTGELFF
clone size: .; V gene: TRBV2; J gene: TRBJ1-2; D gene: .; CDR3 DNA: TGTGCCAGCAGTGAAGCGGCACAGACGTATGGCTACACCTTC; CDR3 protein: CASSEAAQTYGYTF
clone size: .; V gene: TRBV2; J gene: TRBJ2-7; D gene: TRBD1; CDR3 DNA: TGTGCCAGCAGTGAAGTTGGTATGGACAGGGACGAGCAGTACTTC; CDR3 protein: CASSEVGMDRDEQYF
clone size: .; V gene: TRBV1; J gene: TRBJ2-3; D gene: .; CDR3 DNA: TGCACCAGCAGCCGGGACTTCGAACCTTCCACAGATACGCAGTATTTT; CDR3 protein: CTSSRDFEPSTDTQYF
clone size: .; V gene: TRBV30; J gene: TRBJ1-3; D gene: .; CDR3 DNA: TGTGCCTGGAGGATAGGGGTTAGCTCTGGAAACACCATATATTTT; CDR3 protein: CAWRIGVSSGNTIYF
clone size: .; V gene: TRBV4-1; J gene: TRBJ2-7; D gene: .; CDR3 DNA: TGCGCCAGCAGCCAAGGCCGGTTAGGGGACTCCTACGAGCAGTACTTC; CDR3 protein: CASSQGRLGDSYEQYF
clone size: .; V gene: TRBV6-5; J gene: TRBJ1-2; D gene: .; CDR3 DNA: TGTGCCAGCAGTTACTCGATATCCGGGAACTATGGCTACACCTTC; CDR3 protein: CASSYSISGNYGYTF
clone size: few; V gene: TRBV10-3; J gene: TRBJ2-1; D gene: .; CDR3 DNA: TGTGCCATCAGTGACTCTCGCGGGGTCTACAATGAGCAGTTCTTC; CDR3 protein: CAISDSRGVYNEQFF
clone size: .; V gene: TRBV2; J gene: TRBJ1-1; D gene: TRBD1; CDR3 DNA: TGTGCCAGCAGCGGGGACAGGAACACTGAAGCTTTCTTT; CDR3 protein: CASSGDRNTEAFF
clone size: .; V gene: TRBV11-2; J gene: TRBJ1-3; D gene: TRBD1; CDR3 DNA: TGTGCCAGCAGCGCGACAGGGTACGGAAACACCATATATTTT; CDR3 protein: CASSATGYGNTIYF
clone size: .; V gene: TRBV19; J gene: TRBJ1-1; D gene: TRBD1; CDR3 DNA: TGTGCCAGTAGTGCACCCCTGGGACAGGGGCTCCCGAACACTGAAGCTTTCTTT; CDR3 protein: CASSAPLGQGLPNTEAFF
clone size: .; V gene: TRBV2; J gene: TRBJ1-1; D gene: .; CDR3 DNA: TGTGCCAGCAGTGACGTGGGCATGGGCACTGAAGCTTTCTTT; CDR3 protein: CASSDVGMGTEAFF
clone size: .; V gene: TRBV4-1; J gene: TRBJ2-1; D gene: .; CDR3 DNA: TGCGCCAGCAGCCAAGATCGGGACAAATACAATGAGCAGTTCTTC; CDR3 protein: CASSQDRDKYNEQFF
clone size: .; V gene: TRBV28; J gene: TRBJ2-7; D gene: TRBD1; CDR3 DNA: TGTGCCAGCAGTTTATCCGGGACAGGACCCGAGCAGTACTTC; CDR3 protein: CASSLSGTGPEQYF
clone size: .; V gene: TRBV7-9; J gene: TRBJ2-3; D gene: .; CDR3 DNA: TGTTCCAGCAGCTTCTTTAGCGGTTACTCTAGCACAGATACGCAGTATTTT; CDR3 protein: CSSSFFSGYSSTDTQYF
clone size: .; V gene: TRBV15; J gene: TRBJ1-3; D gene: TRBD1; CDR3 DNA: TGTGCCACCAGCACAGACAGGGATCCAGGAAACACCATATATTTT; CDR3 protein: CATSTDRDPGNTIYF
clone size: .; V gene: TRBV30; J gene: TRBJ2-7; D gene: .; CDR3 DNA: TGTGCCTGGAGTGATGAGATTCGGGGTTTCAGCTACGAGCAGTACTTC; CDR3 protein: CAWSDEIRGFSYEQYF
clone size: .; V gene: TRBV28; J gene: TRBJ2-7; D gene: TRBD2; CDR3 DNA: TGTGCCAGCAGCCCCAGGACTAGCGGCTACGAGCAGTACTTC; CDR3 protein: CASSPRTSGYEQYF
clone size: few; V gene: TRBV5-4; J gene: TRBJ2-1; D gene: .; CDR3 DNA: TGTGCCAGCAGCTCAGTCCCTAGCTCCTACAATGAGCAGTTCTTC; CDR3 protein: CASSSVPSSYNEQFF
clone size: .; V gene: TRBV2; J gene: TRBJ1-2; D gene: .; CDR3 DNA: TGTGCCAGCAGTGAAGCGACCTACAGGTTTCCATATGGCTACACCTTC; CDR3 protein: CASSEATYRFPYGYTF
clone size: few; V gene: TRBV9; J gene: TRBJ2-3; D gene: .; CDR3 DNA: TGTGCCAGCAGCGTGGTAGCGCACCTCACAGATACGCAGTATTTT; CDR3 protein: CASSVVAHLTDTQYF
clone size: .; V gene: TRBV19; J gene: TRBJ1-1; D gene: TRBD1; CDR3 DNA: TGTGCCAGTAGTTCCCTCCGGACAGGGGGCGAAGGCACTGAAGCTTTCTTT; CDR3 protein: CASSSLRTGGEGTEAFF
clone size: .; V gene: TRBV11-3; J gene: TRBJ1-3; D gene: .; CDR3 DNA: TGTGCCAGCAGCTTAGGGGCCAGCTCTGGAAACACCATATATTTT; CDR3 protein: CASSLGASSGNTIYF
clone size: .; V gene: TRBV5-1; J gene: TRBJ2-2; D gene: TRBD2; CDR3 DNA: TGCGCCAGCAGCTGGGGACTAGCGAACACCGGGGAGCTGTTTTTT; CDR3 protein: CASSWGLANTGELFF